This T cell receptor (beta chain) was profiled in a study of human thymus T cells. This CDR3 is built from 18 residues. V dropped 0 bases and J dropped 0 bases, with 16 bases sitting between them. Germline V gene sequence: CDR1 SGHNT, CDR2 YYREEE (reference sequence). Produced via immunoSEQ multiplex PCR; TCRdb's table is partial and in-frame only. The repertoire includes 55,000 to 85,000 clones, 90% to 95% of them detected once, and about 0.03% sits in the top ten. Thymus pieces cut out during corrective heart surgery were the tissue that was used. Each of the donors was a healthy Finnish infant who was undergoing open corrective cardiac surgery for congenital heart defects.

This TCR came from a girl in the first two years of life with a congenital heart defect but otherwise immunologically healthy. The chain couples TRBV5-4 to TRBJ1-3, with D maybe TRBD1 (6 bases). The sequenced material came from thymus tissue. CDR3 nucleotide sequence: TGTGCCAGCAGCTTGGATAGGGGGGTGGGGAGCTCTGGAAACACCATATATTTT. It specifies CASSLDRGVGSSGNTIYF.